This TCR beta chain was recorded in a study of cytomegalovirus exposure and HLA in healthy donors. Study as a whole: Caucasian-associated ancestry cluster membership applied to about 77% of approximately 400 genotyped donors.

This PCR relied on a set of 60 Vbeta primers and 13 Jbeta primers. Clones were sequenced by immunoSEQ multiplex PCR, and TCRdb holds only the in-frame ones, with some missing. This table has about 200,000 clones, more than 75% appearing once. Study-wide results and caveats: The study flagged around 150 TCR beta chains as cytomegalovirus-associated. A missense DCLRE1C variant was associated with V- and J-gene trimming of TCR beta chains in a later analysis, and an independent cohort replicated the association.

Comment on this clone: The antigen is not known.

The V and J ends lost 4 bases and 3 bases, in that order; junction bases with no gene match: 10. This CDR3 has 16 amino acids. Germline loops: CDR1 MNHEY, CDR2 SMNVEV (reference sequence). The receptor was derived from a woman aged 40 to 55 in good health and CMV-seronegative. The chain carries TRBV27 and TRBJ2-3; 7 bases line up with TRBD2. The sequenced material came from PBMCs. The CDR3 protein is CASSSPRTSRTDTQYF. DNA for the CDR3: TGTGCCAGCAGTTCCCCCAGGACTAGTCGTACAGATACGCAGTATTTT.